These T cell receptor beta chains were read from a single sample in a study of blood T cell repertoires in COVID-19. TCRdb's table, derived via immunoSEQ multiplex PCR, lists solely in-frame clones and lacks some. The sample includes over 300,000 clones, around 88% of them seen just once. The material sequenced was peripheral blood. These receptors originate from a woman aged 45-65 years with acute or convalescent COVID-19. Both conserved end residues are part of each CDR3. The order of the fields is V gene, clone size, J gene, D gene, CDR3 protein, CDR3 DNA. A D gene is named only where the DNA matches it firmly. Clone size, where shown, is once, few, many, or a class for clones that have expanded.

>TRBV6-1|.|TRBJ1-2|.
CASSLLQGDGYTF
TGTGCCAGCAGCCTACTACAGGGTGATGGCTACACCTTC
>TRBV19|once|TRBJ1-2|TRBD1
CASSLTGGDYGYTF
TGTGCCAGTAGCCTGACAGGGGGCGACTATGGCTACACCTTC
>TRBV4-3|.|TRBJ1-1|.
CASSQGDFEAFF
TGCGCCAGCAGCCAGGGGGACTTTGAAGCTTTCTTT
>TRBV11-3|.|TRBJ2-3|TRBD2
CASSPTSGTDTQYF
TGTGCCAGCAGCCCCACTAGCGGGACTGATACGCAGTATTTT
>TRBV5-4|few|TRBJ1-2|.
CASSDDGGSYGYTF
TGTGCCAGCAGCGATGACGGGGGGTCATATGGCTACACCTTC
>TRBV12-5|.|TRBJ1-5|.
CASVQDSSNQPQHF
TGTGCTAGTGTTCAGGACTCTAGCAATCAGCCCCAGCATTTT
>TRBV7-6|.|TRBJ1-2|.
CASSLSGDYGYTF
TGTGCCAGCAGCTTAAGCGGGGACTATGGCTACACCTTC
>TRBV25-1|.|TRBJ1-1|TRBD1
CASSDWGQGNTEAFF
TGTGCCAGCAGTGATTGGGGACAGGGGAACACTGAAGCTTTCTTT
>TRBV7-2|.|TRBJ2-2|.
CASSPQMSNTGELFF
TGTGCCAGCAGCCCACAGATGTCCAACACCGGGGAGCTGTTTTTT
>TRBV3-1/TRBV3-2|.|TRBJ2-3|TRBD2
CASSHGTSGRSSDTQYF
TGTGCCAGCAGCCATGGGACTAGCGGGAGGTCGTCTGATACGCAGTATTTT
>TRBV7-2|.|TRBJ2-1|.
CASSSGGLGEVSEQFF
TGTGCCAGCAGCTCCGGAGGGCTAGGGGAGGTTAGTGAGCAGTTCTTC
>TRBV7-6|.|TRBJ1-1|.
CASSLAGHNTEAFF
TGTGCCAGCAGCTTAGCGGGACACAACACTGAAGCTTTCTTT
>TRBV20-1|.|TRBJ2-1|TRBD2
CSARGGNEQFF
TGCAGTGCTAGGGGGGGGAATGAGCAGTTCTTC
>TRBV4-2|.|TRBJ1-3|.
CASSQDQSGNTIYF
TGTGCCAGCAGCCAAGATCAGTCTGGAAACACCATATATTTT